One sample yielded the 27 T cell receptor beta chains listed below, sequenced in a study of beta chain features in type 1 diabetes. Since all of the isolated RNA was reverse transcribed, expressed TCRB transcripts were what got sequenced. Generated by immunoSEQ multiplex PCR, the TCRdb table keeps only in-frame clones and is missing some. Among 150,000 to 200,000 clones, 63% were seen once, and the ten largest hold roughly 0.092%. The antigens for these receptors are not known. Study results and caveats: Shortening of TCRB CDR3s, moderate but significant, appeared in all four CD4+ subsets of Type 1 diabetes patients.

The specimen was naive CD4+ T cells from blood. The source is a man younger than 45 with type 1 diabetes.

The rearrangement links TRBV6-5 to TRBJ2-7; perhaps TRBD2 as D (5 bases). The germline CDR1 and CDR2 sequences are MNHEY and SVGAGI. This CDR3 has 15 amino acids. V was cut by 2 bases and J by 0 bases, with 11 bases left in between. The CDR3 region is CASSYTARDSYEQYF. In DNA, the CDR3 is TGTGCCAGCAGTTACACGGCCCGGGACTCCTACGAGCAGTACTTC.

The rearrangement joins TRBV30 to TRBJ1-2; D might be TRBD1 (6 bases). Trimming left V 5 bases short and J 6 bases short, with 16 bases between. The germline gives CDR1 GTSNPN, CDR2 SVGIG (reference sequence). The CDR3 totals 13 residues. CDR3 residues: CAWSVGGRDGYTF. The CDR3 nucleotides read TGTGCCTGGTCAGTGGGGGGGCGGGATGGCTACACCTTC.

DNA of the CDR3: TGTGCCAGCAGCGGACAGGGTTCAAATTCACCCCTCCACTTT. It is translated as CASSGQGSNSPLHF. The rearrangement uses TRBV9 and TRBJ1-6; 7 nucleotides line up with TRBD1. Germline CDR1 is SGDLS and CDR2 is YYNGEE. With 3 bases clipped from V and 7 bases from J, the junction kept 4 bases outside the gene matches. The CDR3 is 14 amino acids.

The chain joins TRBV9 to TRBJ2-7; the D is unclear. Trimming shortened V by 4 bases and J by 0 bases, and 11 bases separated the two germline ends. CDR1 and CDR2 from the germline V gene are SGDLS and YYNGEE. This CDR3 spans 14 amino acids. CDR3 residues: CASSSRSSSYEQYF. CDR3 DNA: TGTGCCAGCAGCTCTAGGTCCTCCTCCTACGAGCAGTACTTC. The full variable domain, rest sourced from reference TRBV9 and TRBJ2-7, is DSGVTQTPKHLITATGQRVTLRCSPRSGDLSVYWYQQSLDQGLQFLIQYYNGEERAKGNILERFSAQQFPDLHSELNLSSLELGDSALYFCASSSRSSSYEQYFGPGTRLTVT.

The chain uses TRBV19 and TRBJ2-7; no reliable D call. Trimming cost V 5 bases and J 2 bases, with 10 bases left between them. The length of the CDR3 is 13 residues. Per germline, CDR1 LNHDA and CDR2 SQIVND (reference sequence). CDR3 DNA: TGTGCCAGTAGTCTTAGGCGTGCCTACGAGCAGTACTTC. Residues: CASSLRRAYEQYF.

V usage is TRBV7-2 and J usage is TRBJ2-1, with D perhaps matching TRBD2 (6 bases). From germline, CDR1 is SGHTA and CDR2 FQGNSA. This CDR3 region has 12 residues. The V end was cut by 1 base, the J end by 10 bases, with 8 bases between. The CDR3: CASSLGGGEQFF. CDR3 coding DNA: TGTGCCAGCAGCTTAGGTGGGGGGGAGCAGTTCTTC. Full variable domain (outside the CDR3, taken from reference TRBV7-2 and TRBJ2-1): GAGVSQSPSNKVTEKGKDVELRCDPISGHTALYWYRQSLGQGLEFLIYFQGNSAPDKSGLPSDRFSAERTGGSVSTLTIQRTQQEDSAVYLCASSLGGGEQFFGPGTRLTVL.

This clone was seen a handful of times. The J gene is TRBJ2-5, the V gene TRBV5-4; 8 positions match TRBD1. Germline values: CDR1 SGHNT, CDR2 YYREEE (reference sequence). The V gene end was trimmed by 0 bases and the J gene end by 5 bases; junction bases not matched to a gene: 9. There are 16 residues in the CDR3. The CDR3 sequence: CASSLELGQGGETQYF. CDR3 bases: TGTGCCAGCAGCTTGGAACTAGGACAGGGAGGCGAGACCCAGTACTTC. Together with reference TRBV5-4 and TRBJ2-5, the CDR3 gives the full variable domain: ETGVTQSPTHLIKTRGQQVTLRCSSQSGHNTVSWYQQALGQGPQFIFQYYREEENGRGNFPPRFSGLQFPNYSSELNVNALELDDSALYLCASSLELGQGGETQYFGPGTRLLVL.

As for this clone: Germline and junction disagree at one end, which may indicate a read error. This chain links TRBV29-1 with TRBJ2-4; D gene uncertain. Germline V gene sequence: CDR1 SQVTM, CDR2 ANQGSEA. The CDR3 length is 12 residues. DNA of the CDR3: TGCAGCGTTCAAGATTCCCCCGCCATTCAGTACTTC. This encodes CSVQDSPAIQYF.

This chain connects TRBV9 to TRBJ2-5; TRBD1 matches at 8 bases. Germline CDR1 SGDLS, CDR2 YYNGEE. Germline trimming cut 1 base from V and 4 bases from J; bases unmatched to any gene: 6. There are 15 residues in the CDR3. CDR3 DNA sequence: TGTGCCAGCAGCGTATCCGACAGGGGTCGAGAGACCCAGTACTTC. This encodes CASSVSDRGRETQYF.

The chain uses TRBV29-1 and TRBJ1-1, with unresolved D. The V and J ends lost 2 bases and 0 bases respectively, with 7 bases between them. CDR3 size: 13 residues. Germline lookup yields CDR1 SQVTM and CDR2 ANQGSEA. DNA for the CDR3: TGCAGCGTTGAACTCACAGTGAACACTGAAGCTTTCTTT. Its protein is CSVELTVNTEAFF.

This rearrangement joins TRBV18 to TRBJ2-1; D possibly matches TRBD1 or TRBD2 (6 bases each). V lost 3 bases and J 10 bases, leaving 16 bases between the germline ends. Germline V gene sequence: CDR1 KGHSH, CDR2 LQKENI. The length of the CDR3 is 14 residues. In DNA form, the CDR3 reads TGTGCCAGCTCACCGGGCTGGGGGGCCGGGGAGCAGTTCTTC. This translates into CASSPGWGAGEQFF.

The genes are TRBV29-1 and TRBJ2-2, with D perhaps matching TRBD2 (7 bases). The CDR3 is made up of 13 amino acids. V was shortened by 6 bases and J by 3 bases, with 11 bases between the two germline ends. In germline, CDR1 is SQVTM, CDR2 ANQGSEA. The CDR3 sequence is CSVGRTDTGELFF. The CDR3 DNA reads as TGCAGCGTCGGGAGGACAGACACCGGGGAGCTGTTTTTT.

The rearrangement links TRBV7-9 to TRBJ1-6; no firm D call. Trimming removed 5 bases at V and 6 bases at J, with 5 bases between. The CDR3 length is 12 residues. CDR1 and CDR2 from the germline V gene are SEHNR and FQNEAQ (reference sequence). Here the CDR3 DNA reads TGTGCCAGCAGCGTTAGTAATTCACCCCTCCACTTT. It yields the protein CASSVSNSPLHF.

This clone was recorded a few times. V is TRBV7-2 and J is TRBJ2-1; D gene unclear. Germline CDR1 SGHTA, CDR2 FQGNSA. V lost 0 bases and J lost 9, with 3 bases in between. The CDR3 runs to 11 residues. The CDR3 reads CASSLAGEQFF. The CDR3, as DNA: TGTGCCAGCAGCTTAGCTGGTGAGCAGTTCTTC. The entire variable domain, with the rest obtained from reference TRBV7-2 and TRBJ2-1, is as follows: GAGVSQSPSNKVTEKGKDVELRCDPISGHTALYWYRQSLGQGLEFLIYFQGNSAPDKSGLPSDRFSAERTGGSVSTLTIQRTQQEDSAVYLCASSLAGEQFFGPGTRLTVL.

The gene calls are TRBV14 and TRBJ2-1; 8 bases agree with TRBD2. Germline V gene sequence: CDR1 SGHDN, CDR2 FVKESK. J lost 8 bases, V lost 1 base, and 7 bases had no gene match. The CDR3 totals 15 residues. CDR3 in amino acids: CASSQGTSTIDEQFF. In nucleotides, the CDR3 is TGTGCCAGCAGCCAAGGGACTAGCACGATCGATGAGCAGTTCTTC. Full variable domain (outside the CDR3, taken from reference TRBV14 and TRBJ2-1): EAGVTQFPSHSVIEKGQTVTLRCDPISGHDNLYWYRRVMGKEIKFLLHFVKESKQDESGMPNNRFLAERTGGTYSTLKVQPAELEDSGVYFCASSQGTSTIDEQFFGPGTRLTVL.

This clone was observed once. The chain joins TRBV9 to TRBJ2-3; TRBD1 matches at 9 bases. The J segment lost 5 bases and the V segment lost 3 bases, leaving 13 bases of the junction unmatched. Germline V gene lookup returns CDR1 SGDLS and CDR2 YYNGEE. The CDR3 contains 17 residues. The CDR3: CASSARGPGQGEDTQYF. For the CDR3, the DNA is TGTGCCAGCAGCGCGAGGGGACCGGGACAGGGTGAAGATACGCAGTATTTT.

V usage is TRBV29-1 and J usage is TRBJ1-2; D gene ambiguous. Trimming stripped 3 bases from V and 2 bases from J, with 7 bases between. The CDR3 sequence is 12 residues long. Germline values: CDR1 SQVTM, CDR2 ANQGSEA. CDR3 sequence: CSVDVNNYGYTF. In nucleotides, the CDR3 is TGCAGCGTTGACGTCAACAACTATGGCTACACCTTC.

This clone was counted only a few times. V is TRBV14 and J is TRBJ2-3; no clear D gene. There are 12 residues in the CDR3. Per germline, CDR1 SGHDN and CDR2 FVKESK. Trimming shortened V by 4 bases and J by 5 bases, and 7 bases separated the two germline ends. In DNA form, the CDR3 reads TGTGCCAGCAGCCCAAGAGGAGATACGCAGTATTTT. It codes for CASSPRGDTQYF.

This chain uses TRBV29-1 with TRBJ1-1; TRBD1 matches at 11 bases. Germline trimming cut 3 bases from V and 4 bases from J; bases unmatched to any gene: 1. The CDR3 consists of 13 residues. CDR1 is SQVTM and CDR2 is ANQGSEA in the germline V gene. CDR3 DNA: TGCAGCGTTGAGGGGACAGGGGGCACTGAAGCTTTCTTT. Translating gives CSVEGTGGTEAFF.

The gene calls are TRBV6-5 and TRBJ2-5, with 7 positions matching TRBD1. This CDR3 spans 13 amino acids. V lost 5 bases and J lost 1; bases outside the gene matches: 1. The V gene's germline CDR1 is MNHEY and CDR2 SVGAGI. The CDR3 nucleotides are TGTGCCAGCAGTACAGGGGCCCAAGAGACCCAGTACTTC. Protein: CASSTGAQETQYF.

V gene TRBV21-1 combines with J gene TRBJ2-1; the table's D call, TRBD1, was not checked against the DNA. TRBV21-1 is shown as a pseudogene. CDR3 size: 12 residues. The chain's CDR3 is CASQGAYNEQFF. As DNA, the CDR3 is TGTGCCAGCCAGGGGGCCTACAATGAGCAGTTCTTC.

The rearrangement uses TRBV18 and TRBJ2-7, with D hard to call. V was cut by 5 bases and J by 3 bases, with 5 bases left in between. The CDR3 length is 11 residues. The germline V gene encodes CDR1 KGHSH and CDR2 LQKENI. The CDR3 DNA follows: TGTGCCAGCTCATCCAGCTACGAGCAGTACTTC. It is translated as CASSSSYEQYF.

In this sample, this clone turned up a few times. The chain combines TRBV29-1 with TRBJ2-3; D is perhaps TRBD2 (6 bases). The CDR3 sequence is 13 residues long. Germline V gene data show CDR1 as SQVTM and CDR2 as ANQGSEA. The V and J ends lost 6 bases and 2 bases respectively, with 12 bases between them. CDR3 nucleotide sequence: TGCAGCGTACGGGACTCCTTCACAGATACGCAGTATTTT. It encodes CSVRDSFTDTQYF.

The chain links TRBV2 to TRBJ2-1; 7 bases are a match to TRBD1. The CDR3 totals 13 residues. V lost 4 bases and J lost 5; bases outside the gene matches: 2. Germline-derived CDR1 and CDR2 are SNHLY and FYNNEI. In nucleotides, the CDR3 is TGTGCCAGCAGTGGACAGGGCCACAATGAGCAGTTCTTC. The encoded protein is CASSGQGHNEQFF.

V and J are TRBV5-1 and TRBJ2-3; D not certain. CDR3 length: 14 amino acids. Trimming pared 4 bases from V and 4 bases from J, leaving 13 bases between. CDR1 SGHRS and CDR2 YFSETQ come from the germline V gene. DNA for the CDR3: TGCGCCAGCAGCCACAGTCCCGGCGCAGATACGCAGTATTTT. This sequence encodes CASSHSPGADTQYF.

This clone was counted a few times. The chain uses TRBV5-4 and TRBJ2-5; TRBD1 matches 7 bases. V gave up 4 bases and J gave up 5 bases; unmatched junction bases: 8. Germline CDR1 and CDR2: SGHNT and YYREEE (reference sequence). The CDR3 length is 14 residues. DNA for the CDR3: TGTGCCAGCAGCCCGACAGGGCTTATGGAGACCCAGTACTTC. Protein sequence: CASSPTGLMETQYF. The variable domain in full, completed from reference TRBV5-4 and TRBJ2-5, reads ETGVTQSPTHLIKTRGQQVTLRCSSQSGHNTVSWYQQALGQGPQFIFQYYREEENGRGNFPPRFSGLQFPNYSSELNVNALELDDSALYLCASSPTGLMETQYFGPGTRLLVL.

The chain has TRBV4-3 and TRBJ1-1; 9 bases are shared with TRBD1. V dropped 6 bases and J dropped 6; count of bases not matched to a gene: 8. The CDR3 has 14 residues. Germline V gene data show CDR1 as LGHNA and CDR2 as YSLEER. CDR3 sequence: CASSRTGVSAEAFF. In nucleotides, the CDR3 is TGCGCCAGCAGTCGGACAGGGGTTAGCGCTGAAGCTTTCTTT.